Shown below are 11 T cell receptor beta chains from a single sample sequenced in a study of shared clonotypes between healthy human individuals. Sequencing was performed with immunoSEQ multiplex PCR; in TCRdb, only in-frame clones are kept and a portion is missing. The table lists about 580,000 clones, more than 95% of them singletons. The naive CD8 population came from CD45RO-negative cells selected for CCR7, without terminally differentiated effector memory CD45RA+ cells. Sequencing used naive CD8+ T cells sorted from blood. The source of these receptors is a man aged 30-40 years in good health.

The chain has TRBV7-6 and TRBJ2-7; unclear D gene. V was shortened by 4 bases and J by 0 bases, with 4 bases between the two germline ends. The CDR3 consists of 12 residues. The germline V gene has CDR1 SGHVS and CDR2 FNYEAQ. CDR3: CASSSRSYEQYF. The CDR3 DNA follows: TGTGCCAGCAGCTCCCGCTCCTACGAGCAGTACTTC.

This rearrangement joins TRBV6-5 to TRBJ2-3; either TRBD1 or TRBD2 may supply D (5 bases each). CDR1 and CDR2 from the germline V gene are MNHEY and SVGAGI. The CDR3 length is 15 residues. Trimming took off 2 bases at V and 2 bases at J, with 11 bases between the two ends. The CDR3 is CASSYGPGTTDTQYF. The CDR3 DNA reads TGTGCCAGCAGTTACGGGCCAGGGACCACAGATACGCAGTATTTT.

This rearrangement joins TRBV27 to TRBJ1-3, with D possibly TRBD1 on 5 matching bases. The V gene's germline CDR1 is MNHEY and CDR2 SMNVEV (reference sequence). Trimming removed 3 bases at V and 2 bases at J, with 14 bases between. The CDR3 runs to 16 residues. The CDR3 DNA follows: TGTGCCAGCAGTTTGAGTGCAGGGAGGGCTGGAAACACCATATATTTT. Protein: CASSLSAGRAGNTIYF.

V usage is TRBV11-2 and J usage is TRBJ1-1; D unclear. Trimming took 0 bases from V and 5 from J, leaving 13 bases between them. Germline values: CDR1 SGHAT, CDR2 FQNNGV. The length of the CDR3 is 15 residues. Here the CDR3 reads CASSLEARVETEAFF. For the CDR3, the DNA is TGTGCCAGCAGCTTAGAGGCCCGCGTGGAGACTGAAGCTTTCTTT.

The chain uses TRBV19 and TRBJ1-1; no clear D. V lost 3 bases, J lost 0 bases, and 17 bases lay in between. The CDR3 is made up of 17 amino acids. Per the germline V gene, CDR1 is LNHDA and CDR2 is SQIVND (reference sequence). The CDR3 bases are TGTGCCAGTAGTATGGTCGTGGGCGCCTTAATGAACACTGAAGCTTTCTTT. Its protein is CASSMVVGALMNTEAFF.

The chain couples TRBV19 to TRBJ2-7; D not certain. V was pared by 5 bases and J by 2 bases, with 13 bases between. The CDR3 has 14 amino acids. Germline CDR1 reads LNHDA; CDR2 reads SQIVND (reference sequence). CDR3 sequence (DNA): TGTGCCAGTAGTTCAGGTGCGGCACCCTACGAGCAGTACTTC. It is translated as CASSSGAAPYEQYF.

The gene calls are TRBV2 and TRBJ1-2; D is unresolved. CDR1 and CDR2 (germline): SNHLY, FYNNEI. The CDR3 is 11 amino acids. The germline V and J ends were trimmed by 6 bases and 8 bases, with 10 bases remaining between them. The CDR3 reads CASRVRRGYTF. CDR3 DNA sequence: TGTGCCAGCAGGGTACGACGGGGCTACACCTTC. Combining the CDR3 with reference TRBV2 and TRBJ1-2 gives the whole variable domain EPEVTQTPSHQVTQMGQEVILRCVPISNHLYFYWYRQILGQKVEFLVSFYNNEISEKSEIFDDQFSVERPDGSNFTLKIRSTKLEDSAMYFCASRVRRGYTFGSGTRLTVV.

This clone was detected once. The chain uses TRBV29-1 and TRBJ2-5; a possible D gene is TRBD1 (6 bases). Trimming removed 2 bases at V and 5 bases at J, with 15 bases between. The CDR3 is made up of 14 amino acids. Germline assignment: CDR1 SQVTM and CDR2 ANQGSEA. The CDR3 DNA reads TGCAGCGTTGAAAGGGCAGGGGCCTTGGAGACCCAGTACTTC. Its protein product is CSVERAGALETQYF. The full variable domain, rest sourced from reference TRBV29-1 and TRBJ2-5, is SAVISQKPSRDICQRGTSLTIQCQVDSQVTMMFWYRQQPGQSLTLIATANQGSEATYESGFVIDKFPISRPNLTFSTLTVSNMSPEDSSIYLCSVERAGALETQYFGPGTRLLVL.

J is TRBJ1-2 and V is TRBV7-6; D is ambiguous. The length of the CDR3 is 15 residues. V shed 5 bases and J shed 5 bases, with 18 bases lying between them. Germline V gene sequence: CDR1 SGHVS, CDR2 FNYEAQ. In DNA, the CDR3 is TGTGCCAGCAGCCCAGACTCAACCGGTGGGTATGGCTACACCTTC. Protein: CASSPDSTGGYGYTF.

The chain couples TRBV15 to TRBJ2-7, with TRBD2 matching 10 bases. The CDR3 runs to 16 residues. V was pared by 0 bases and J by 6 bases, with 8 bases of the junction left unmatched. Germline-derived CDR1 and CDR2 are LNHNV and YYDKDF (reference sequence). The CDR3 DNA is TGTGCCACCAGCAGAGATATCGCTAGCGGGAGAATCGAGCAGTACTTC. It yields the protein CATSRDIASGRIEQYF. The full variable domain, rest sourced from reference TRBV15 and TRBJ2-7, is DAMVIQNPRYQVTQFGKPVTLSCSQTLNHNVMYWYQQKSSQAPKLLFHYYDKDFNNEADTPDNFQSRRPNTSFCFLDIRSPGLGDTAMYLCATSRDIASGRIEQYFGPGTRLTVT.

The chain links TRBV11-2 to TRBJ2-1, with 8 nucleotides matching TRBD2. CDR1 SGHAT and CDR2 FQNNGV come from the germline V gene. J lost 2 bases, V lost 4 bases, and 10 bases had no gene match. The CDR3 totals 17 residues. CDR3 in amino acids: CASSSSPGGPPYNEQFF. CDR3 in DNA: TGTGCCAGCAGCTCGAGCCCGGGAGGGCCCCCCTACAATGAGCAGTTCTTC.